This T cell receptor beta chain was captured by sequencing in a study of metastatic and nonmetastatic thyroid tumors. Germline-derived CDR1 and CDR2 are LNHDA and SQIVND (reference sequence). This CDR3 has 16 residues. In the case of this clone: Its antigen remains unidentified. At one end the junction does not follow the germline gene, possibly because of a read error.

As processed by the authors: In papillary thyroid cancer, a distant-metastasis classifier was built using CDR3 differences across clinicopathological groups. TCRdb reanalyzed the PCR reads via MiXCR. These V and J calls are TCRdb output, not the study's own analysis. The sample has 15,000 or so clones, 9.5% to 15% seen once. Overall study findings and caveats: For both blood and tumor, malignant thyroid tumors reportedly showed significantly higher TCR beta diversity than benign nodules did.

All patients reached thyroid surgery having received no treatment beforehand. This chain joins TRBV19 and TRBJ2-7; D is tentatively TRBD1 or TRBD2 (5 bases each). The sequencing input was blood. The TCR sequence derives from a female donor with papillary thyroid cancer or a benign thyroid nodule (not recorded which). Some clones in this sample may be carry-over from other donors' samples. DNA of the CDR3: TGTGCCAGTAGTATAATTACCGGGACGGATTCCTACGAACAGTACTTC. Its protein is CASSIITGTDSYEQYF.